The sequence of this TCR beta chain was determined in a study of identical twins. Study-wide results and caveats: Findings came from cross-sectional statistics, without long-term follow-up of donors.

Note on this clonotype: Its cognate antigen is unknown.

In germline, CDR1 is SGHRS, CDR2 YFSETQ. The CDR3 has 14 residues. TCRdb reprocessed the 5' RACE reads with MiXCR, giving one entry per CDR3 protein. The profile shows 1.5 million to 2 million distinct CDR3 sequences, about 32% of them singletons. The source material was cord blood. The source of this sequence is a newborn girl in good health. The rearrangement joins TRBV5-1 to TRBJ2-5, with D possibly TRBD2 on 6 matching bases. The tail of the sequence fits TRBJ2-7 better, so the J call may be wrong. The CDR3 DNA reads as TGCGCCAGCAGCTTAGGAGGGGAGACCTGCGAGCAGTACTTC. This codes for CASSLGGETCEQYF.